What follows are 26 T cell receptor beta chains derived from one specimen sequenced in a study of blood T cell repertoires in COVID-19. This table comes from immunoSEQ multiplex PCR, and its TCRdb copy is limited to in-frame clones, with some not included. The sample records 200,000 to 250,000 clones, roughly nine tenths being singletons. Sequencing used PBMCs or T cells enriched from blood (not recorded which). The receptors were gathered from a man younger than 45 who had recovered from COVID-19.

CDR3 in DNA: TGTGCCAGCAGTAACCACAGGGGGCTCACTGAAGCTTTCTTT. This sequence encodes CASSNHRGLTEAFF. The chain joins TRBV5-8 to TRBJ1-1, with 9 bases matching TRBD1. The CDR3 length is 14 residues. Germline-derived CDR1 and CDR2 are SGHTS and YDEGEE. V shed 5 bases, J shed 4 bases, and the junction held 6 bases outside the gene matches.

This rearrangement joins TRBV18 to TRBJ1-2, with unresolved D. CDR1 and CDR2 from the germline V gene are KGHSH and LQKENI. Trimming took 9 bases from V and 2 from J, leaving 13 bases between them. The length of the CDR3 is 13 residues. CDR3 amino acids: CASSVEGNYGYTF. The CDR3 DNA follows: TGTGCCAGTAGTGTGGAGGGCAACTATGGCTACACCTTC.

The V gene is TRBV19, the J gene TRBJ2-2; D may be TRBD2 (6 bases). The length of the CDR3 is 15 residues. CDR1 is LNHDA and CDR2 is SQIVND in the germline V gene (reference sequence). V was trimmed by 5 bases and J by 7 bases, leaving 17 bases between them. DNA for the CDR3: TGTGCCAGTAGTCGCCACCCCGAGACTAGCGGGGAGCTGTTTTTT. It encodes CASSRHPETSGELFF.

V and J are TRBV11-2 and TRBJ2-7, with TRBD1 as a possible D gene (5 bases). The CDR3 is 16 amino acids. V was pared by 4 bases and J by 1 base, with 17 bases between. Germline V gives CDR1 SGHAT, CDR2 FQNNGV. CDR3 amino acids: CASSSILQGRSYEQYF. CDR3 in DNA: TGTGCCAGCAGCTCGATACTCCAGGGTCGATCCTACGAGCAGTACTTC.

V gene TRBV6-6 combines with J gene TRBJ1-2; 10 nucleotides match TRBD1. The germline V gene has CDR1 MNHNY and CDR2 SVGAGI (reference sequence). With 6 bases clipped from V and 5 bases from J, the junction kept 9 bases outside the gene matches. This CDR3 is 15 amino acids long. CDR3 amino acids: CASRETGGLGYGYTF. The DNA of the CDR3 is TGTGCCAGCAGAGAGACAGGGGGCTTAGGTTATGGCTACACCTTC.

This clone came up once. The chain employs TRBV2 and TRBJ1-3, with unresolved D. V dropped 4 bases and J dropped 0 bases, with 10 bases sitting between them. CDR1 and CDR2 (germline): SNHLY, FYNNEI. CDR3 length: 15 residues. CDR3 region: CASSVGASSGNTIYF. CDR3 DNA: TGTGCCAGCAGTGTGGGAGCAAGCTCTGGAAACACCATATATTTT.

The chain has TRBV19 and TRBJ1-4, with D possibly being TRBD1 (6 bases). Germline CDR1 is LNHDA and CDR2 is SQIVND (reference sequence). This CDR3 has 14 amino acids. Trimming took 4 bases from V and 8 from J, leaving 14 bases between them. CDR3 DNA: TGTGCCAGTAGTAATAACAGGGTGGACGAAAAACTGTTTTTT. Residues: CASSNNRVDEKLFF.

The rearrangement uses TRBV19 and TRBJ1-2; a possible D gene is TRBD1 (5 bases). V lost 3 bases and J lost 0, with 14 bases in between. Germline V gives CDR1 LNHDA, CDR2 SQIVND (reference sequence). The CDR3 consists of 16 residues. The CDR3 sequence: CASSIQGRNANYGYTF. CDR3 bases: TGTGCCAGTAGTATCCAGGGAAGGAATGCTAACTATGGCTACACCTTC.

DNA of the CDR3: TGCGCCAGCAGCTTGGACAGGGCCAACTATGGCTACACCTTC. This sequence encodes CASSLDRANYGYTF. The V and J genes are TRBV5-1 and TRBJ1-2, with D possibly being TRBD1 (6 bases). CDR3 size: 14 residues. Looked up from germline, CDR1 is SGHRS and CDR2 is YFSETQ. The V and J ends lost 0 bases and 2 bases respectively, with 8 bases between them.

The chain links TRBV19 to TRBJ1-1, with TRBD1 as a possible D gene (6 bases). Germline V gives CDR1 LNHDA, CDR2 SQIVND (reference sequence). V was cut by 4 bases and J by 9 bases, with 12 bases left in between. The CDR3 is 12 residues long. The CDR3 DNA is TGTGCCAGTAGTACTACAGGGTATCAAGCTTTCTTT. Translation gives CASSTTGYQAFF.

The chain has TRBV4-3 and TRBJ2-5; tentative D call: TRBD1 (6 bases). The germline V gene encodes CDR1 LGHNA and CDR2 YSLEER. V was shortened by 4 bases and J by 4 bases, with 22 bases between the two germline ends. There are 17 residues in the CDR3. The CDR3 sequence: CASSPSPGHNSTETQYF. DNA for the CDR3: TGCGCCAGCAGCCCTTCTCCGGGACATAATTCAACAGAGACCCAGTACTTC.

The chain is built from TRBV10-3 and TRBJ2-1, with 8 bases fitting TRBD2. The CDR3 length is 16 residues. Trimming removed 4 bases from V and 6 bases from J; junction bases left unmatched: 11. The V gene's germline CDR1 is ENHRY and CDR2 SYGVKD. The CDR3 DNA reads TGTGCCATCAGTGTCATGGCGGGAGGAGGCGGCAATGAGCAGTTCTTC. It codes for CAISVMAGGGGNEQFF.

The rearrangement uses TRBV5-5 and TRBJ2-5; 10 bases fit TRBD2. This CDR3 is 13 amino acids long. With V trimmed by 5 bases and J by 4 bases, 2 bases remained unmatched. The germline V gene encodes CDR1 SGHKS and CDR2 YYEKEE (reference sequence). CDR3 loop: CASRTSGTETQYF. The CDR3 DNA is TGTGCCAGCAGAACTAGCGGGACAGAGACCCAGTACTTC.

The CDR3 DNA reads TGCGCCAGCAGCCAAGATGGACAGGGCTCCTACAATGAGCAGTTCTTC. Translating gives CASSQDGQGSYNEQFF. This chain links TRBV4-1 with TRBJ2-1; 8 nucleotides agree with TRBD1. V dropped 0 bases and J dropped 0; count of bases not matched to a gene: 1. This CDR3 is built from 16 residues. Germline V gene sequence: CDR1 MGHRA, CDR2 YSYEKL.

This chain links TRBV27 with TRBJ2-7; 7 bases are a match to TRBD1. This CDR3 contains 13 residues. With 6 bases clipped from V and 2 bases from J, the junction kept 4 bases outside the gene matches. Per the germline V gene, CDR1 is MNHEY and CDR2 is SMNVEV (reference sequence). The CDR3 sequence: CASSLTGAYEQYF. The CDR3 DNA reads TGTGCCAGCAGCCTAACAGGGGCCTACGAGCAGTACTTC.

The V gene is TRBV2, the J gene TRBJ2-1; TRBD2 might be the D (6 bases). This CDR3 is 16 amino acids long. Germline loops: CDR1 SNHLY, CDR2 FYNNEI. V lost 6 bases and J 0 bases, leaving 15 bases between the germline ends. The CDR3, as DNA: TGTGCCAGCAGCGCCGGGACTTCAACCTCCTACAATGAGCAGTTCTTC. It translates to CASSAGTSTSYNEQFF.

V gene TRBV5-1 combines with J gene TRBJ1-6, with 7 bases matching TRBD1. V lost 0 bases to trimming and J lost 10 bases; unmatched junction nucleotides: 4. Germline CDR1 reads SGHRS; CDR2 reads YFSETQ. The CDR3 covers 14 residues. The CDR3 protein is CASSLETGISPLHF. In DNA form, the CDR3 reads TGCGCCAGCAGCTTGGAGACAGGGATATCACCCCTCCACTTT.

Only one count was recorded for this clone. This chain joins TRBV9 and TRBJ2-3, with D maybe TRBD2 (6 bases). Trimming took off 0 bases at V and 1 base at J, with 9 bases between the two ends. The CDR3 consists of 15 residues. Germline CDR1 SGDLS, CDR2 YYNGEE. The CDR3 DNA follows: TGTGCCAGCAGCGTAGCTCCGGGGGGCACAGATACGCAGTATTTT. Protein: CASSVAPGGTDTQYF. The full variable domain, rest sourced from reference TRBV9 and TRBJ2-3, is DSGVTQTPKHLITATGQRVTLRCSPRSGDLSVYWYQQSLDQGLQFLIQYYNGEERAKGNILERFSAQQFPDLHSELNLSSLELGDSALYFCASSVAPGGTDTQYFGPGTRLTVL.

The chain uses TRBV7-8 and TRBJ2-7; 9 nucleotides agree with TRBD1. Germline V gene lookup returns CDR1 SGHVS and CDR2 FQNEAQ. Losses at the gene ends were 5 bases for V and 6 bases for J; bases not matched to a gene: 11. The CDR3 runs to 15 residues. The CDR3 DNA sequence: TGTGCCAGCAGCACCACTGACAGGGGGGACGCCGAGCAGTACTTC. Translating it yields CASSTTDRGDAEQYF.

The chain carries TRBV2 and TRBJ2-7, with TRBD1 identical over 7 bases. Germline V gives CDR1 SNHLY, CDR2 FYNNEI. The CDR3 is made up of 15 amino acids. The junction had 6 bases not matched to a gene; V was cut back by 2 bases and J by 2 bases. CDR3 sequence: CASSETGTVTYEQYF. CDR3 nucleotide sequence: TGTGCCAGCAGTGAAACCGGGACAGTGACCTACGAGCAGTACTTC.

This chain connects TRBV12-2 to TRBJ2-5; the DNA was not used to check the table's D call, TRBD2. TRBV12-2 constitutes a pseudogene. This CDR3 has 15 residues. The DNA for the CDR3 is TGTGCAAGTCGCTCCAGGAGCGGGAGGGAAGAGACCCAGTACTTC. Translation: CASRSRSGREETQYF.

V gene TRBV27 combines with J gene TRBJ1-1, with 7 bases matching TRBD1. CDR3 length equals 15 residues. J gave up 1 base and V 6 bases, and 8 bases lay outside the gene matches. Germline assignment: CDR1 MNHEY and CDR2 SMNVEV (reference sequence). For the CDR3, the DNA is TGTGCCAGCAGACAATGGACAGGCGAGAACACTGAAGCTTTCTTT. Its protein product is CASRQWTGENTEAFF.

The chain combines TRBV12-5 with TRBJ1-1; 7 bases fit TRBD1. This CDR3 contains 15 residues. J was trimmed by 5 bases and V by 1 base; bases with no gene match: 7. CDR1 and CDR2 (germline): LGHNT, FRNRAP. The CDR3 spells CASGLAQGGQTEAFF. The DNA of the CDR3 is TGTGCTAGTGGTTTGGCTCAAGGGGGACAGACTGAAGCTTTCTTT.

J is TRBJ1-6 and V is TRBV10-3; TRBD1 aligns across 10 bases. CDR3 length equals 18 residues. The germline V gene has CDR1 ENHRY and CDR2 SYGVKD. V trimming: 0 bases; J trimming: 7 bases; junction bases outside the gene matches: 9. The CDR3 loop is CAISESRTGGITNSPLHF. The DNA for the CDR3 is TGTGCCATCAGTGAGTCTCGGACAGGGGGTATCACAAATTCACCCCTCCACTTT.

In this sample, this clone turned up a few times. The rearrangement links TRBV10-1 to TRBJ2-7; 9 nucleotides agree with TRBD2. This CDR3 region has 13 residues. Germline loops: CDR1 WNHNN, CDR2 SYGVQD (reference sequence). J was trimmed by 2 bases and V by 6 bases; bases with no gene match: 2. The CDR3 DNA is TGCGCCAGCAGCATAGCGGGAGCCTACGAGCAGTACTTC. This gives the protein CASSIAGAYEQYF.

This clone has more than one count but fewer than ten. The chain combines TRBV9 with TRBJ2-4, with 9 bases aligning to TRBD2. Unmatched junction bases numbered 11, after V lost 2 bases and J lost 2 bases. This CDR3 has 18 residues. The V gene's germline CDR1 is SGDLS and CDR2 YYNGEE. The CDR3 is CASSVSRGGSESKNIQYF. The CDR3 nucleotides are TGTGCCAGCAGCGTCTCGCGGGGGGGCTCAGAGTCCAAAAACATTCAGTACTTC.